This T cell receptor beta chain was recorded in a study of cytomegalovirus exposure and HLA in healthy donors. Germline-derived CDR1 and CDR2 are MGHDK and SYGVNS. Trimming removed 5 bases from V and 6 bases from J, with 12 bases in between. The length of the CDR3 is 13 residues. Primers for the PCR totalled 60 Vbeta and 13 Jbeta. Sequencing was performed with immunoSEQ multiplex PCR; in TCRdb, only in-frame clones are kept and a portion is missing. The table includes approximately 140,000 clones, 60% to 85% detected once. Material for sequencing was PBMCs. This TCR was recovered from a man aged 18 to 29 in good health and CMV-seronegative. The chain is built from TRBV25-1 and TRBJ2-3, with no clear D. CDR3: CASSIPGWDTQYF. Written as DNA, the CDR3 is TGTGCCAGCAGTATCCCGGGTTGGGATACGCAGTATTTT.